Listed here are 8 T cell receptor beta chains from one sample, sequenced in a study of monozygotic twins with inflammatory bowel disease. TCRdb re-called the 5' RACE reads and gives one entry per CDR3 protein, without DNA. This sample's table has about 330,000 distinct CDR3 sequences. The sequenced sample was blood. The source is a human donor with ulcerative colitis or Crohn's disease, or a healthy co-twin of an affected twin (not recorded which).

The V gene is TRBV6-1, the J gene TRBJ1-4; TCRdb designates TRBD1, a call that cannot be tested without DNA. CDR1 is MNHNS and CDR2 is SASEGT in the germline V gene. The length of the CDR3 is 15 residues. CDR3: CASRPFLWGDEKLFF.

V gene TRBV28 combines with J gene TRBJ2-2; TCRdb's assignment of TRBD1 cannot be checked, as there is no DNA. Germline lookup yields CDR1 MDHEN and CDR2 SYDVKM. The CDR3 extends over 14 amino acids. CDR3 region: CASSLTPGSGELFF. The whole variable domain, remainder taken from reference TRBV28 and TRBJ2-2, is DVKVTQSSRYLVKRTGEKVFLECVQDMDHENMFWYRQDPGLGLRLIYFSYDVKMKEKGDIPEGYSVSREKKERFSLILESASTNQTSMYLCASSLTPGSGELFFGEGSRLTVL.

This chain links TRBV7-9 with TRBJ1-4. The CDR3 has 15 amino acids. Germline V gives CDR1 SEHNR, CDR2 FQNEAQ (reference sequence). CDR3 sequence reads: CASSQVHGGPGKLFF.

This chain's CDR3 is CASSPSFRAYNEQFF. V and J are TRBV27 and TRBJ2-1; TCRdb proposes TRBD1, but this gene call is untestable without DNA. Germline loops: CDR1 MNHEY, CDR2 SMNVEV (reference sequence). CDR3 length equals 15 residues.

The chain recombines TRBV4-1 with TRBJ2-3; checking the TCRdb D call of TRBD2 is not possible without DNA. The CDR3 is 19 residues long. From germline, CDR1 is MGHRA and CDR2 YSYEKL. CDR3 region: CASSQRELAGGLPTDTQYF.

The chain is built from TRBV7-2 and TRBJ1-6. CDR3 length: 15 residues. Looked up from germline, CDR1 is SGHTA and CDR2 is FQGNSA. The CDR3 region is CASSLEIGLGSPLHF.

The rearrangement joins TRBV3-1 to TRBJ1-1. Germline CDR1 is LGHDT and CDR2 is YNNKEL (reference sequence). There are 13 residues in the CDR3. CDR3 in amino acids: CASSPVGEGKAFF.

CDR3 protein: CASSPTTNEKLFF. This chain connects TRBV18 to TRBJ1-4. Germline lookup yields CDR1 KGHSH and CDR2 LQKENI. The CDR3 is 13 residues long.